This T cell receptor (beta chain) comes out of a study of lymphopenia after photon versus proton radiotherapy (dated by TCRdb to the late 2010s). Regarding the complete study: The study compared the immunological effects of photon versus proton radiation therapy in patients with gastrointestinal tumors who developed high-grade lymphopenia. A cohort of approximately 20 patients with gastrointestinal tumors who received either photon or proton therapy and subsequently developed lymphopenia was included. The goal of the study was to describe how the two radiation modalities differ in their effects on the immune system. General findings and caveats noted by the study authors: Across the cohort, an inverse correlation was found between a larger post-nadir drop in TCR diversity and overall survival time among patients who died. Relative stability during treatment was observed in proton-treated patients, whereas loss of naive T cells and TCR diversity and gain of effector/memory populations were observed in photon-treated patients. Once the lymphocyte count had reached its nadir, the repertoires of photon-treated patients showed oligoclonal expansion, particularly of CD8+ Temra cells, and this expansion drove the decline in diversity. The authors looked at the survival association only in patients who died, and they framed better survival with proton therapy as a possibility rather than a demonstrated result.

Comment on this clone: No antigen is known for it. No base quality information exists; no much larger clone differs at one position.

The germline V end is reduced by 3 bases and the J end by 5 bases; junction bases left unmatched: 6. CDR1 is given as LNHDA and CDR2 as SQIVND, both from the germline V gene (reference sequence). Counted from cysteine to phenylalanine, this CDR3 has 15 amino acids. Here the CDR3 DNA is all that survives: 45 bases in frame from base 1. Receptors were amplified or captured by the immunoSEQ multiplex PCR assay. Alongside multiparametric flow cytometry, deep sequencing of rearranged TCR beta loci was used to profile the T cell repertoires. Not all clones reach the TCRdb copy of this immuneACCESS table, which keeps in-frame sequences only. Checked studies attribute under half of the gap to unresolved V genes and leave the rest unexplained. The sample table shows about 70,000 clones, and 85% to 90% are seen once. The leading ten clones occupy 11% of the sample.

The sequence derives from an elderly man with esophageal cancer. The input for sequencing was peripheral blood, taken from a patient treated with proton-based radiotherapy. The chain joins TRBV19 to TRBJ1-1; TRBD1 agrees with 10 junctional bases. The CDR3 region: CASSIQWTGGTEAFF. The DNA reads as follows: TGTGCCAGTAGTATTCAGTGGACAGGGGGTACTGAAGCTTTCTTT.